These 10 T cell receptor beta chains share one sample of origin, sequenced in a study of blood T cell repertoires in COVID-19. The data were produced by immunoSEQ multiplex PCR, yet TCRdb's version contains in-frame clones alone and is incomplete. The sample contains around 210,000 clones, 85% of which appear only once. Material: peripheral blood. The receptors were sampled from a man aged 50 to 59 with COVID-19, enrolled during active disease.

The chain combines TRBV27 with TRBJ2-1; D unresolved. The CDR3 is 14 amino acids. The ends were cut back, 2 bases at V and 7 bases at J, with 12 bases in the middle. Germline-derived CDR1 and CDR2 are MNHEY and SMNVEV (reference sequence). CDR3 DNA: TGTGCCAGCAGTTTACAAACCGCCGGGAATGAGCAGTTCTTC. As protein: CASSLQTAGNEQFF.

The chain uses TRBV6-5 and TRBJ1-6; tentatively, D is TRBD1 (6 bases). This CDR3 spans 14 amino acids. Germline assignment: CDR1 MNHEY and CDR2 SVGAGI. Trimming removed 6 bases from V and 10 bases from J, with 16 bases in between. CDR3 nucleotides: TGTGCCAGCAGCCAACAGGGCGTGGGATCACCCCTCCACTTT. Protein sequence: CASSQQGVGSPLHF.

V usage is TRBV6-5 and J usage is TRBJ2-3; D not certain. Germline V CDR1 and CDR2: MNHEY, SVGAGI. V was pared by 4 bases and J by 5 bases, with 16 bases between. The CDR3 totals 15 residues. CDR3 loop: CASSFPPEFEDTQYF. The CDR3 DNA follows: TGTGCCAGCAGTTTTCCCCCAGAATTCGAAGATACGCAGTATTTT.

The genes are TRBV10-3 and TRBJ2-1, with 11 bases identical to TRBD2. Per the germline V gene, CDR1 is ENHRY and CDR2 is SYGVKD. The CDR3 runs to 17 residues. Trimming at V came to 8 bases and at J to 10 bases, leaving 19 bases not matched to a gene. The CDR3 DNA reads as TGTGCCATCCTTACTAGCGGGGGCCGCTTTGACAATGTGGAGCAGTTCTTC. It specifies CAILTSGGRFDNVEQFF.

The V and J genes are TRBV7-8 and TRBJ2-2, with 8 bases fitting TRBD2. The V and J ends lost 5 bases and 8 bases, in that order; junction bases with no gene match: 16. Germline CDR1 is SGHVS and CDR2 is FQNEAQ. CDR3 length: 17 amino acids. CDR3 region: CASSTRGGGRMSGELFF. The DNA of the CDR3 is TGTGCCAGCAGCACCCGGGGCGGGGGGCGAATGTCGGGGGAGCTGTTTTTT. Supplemented by reference TRBV7-8 and TRBJ2-2, the full variable domain reads GAGVSQSPRYKVAKRGQDVALRCDPISGHVSLFWYQQALGQGPEFLTYFQNEAQLDKSGLPSDRFFAERPEGSVSTLKIQRTQQEDSAVYLCASSTRGGGRMSGELFFGEGSRLTVL.

This chain links TRBV7-9 with TRBJ2-7; D is possibly TRBD2 (5 bases). Germline V gives CDR1 SEHNR, CDR2 FQNEAQ (reference sequence). This CDR3 is 16 amino acids long. V dropped 4 bases and J dropped 2 bases, with 18 bases sitting between them. DNA of the CDR3: TGTGCCAGCAGCTCTAGCCCCCTTGGGGTCACCTACGAGCAGTACTTC. Its translation is CASSSSPLGVTYEQYF.

The J gene is TRBJ1-5, the V gene TRBV6-5; D uncertain. The CDR3 is 15 residues long. V dropped 0 bases and J dropped 6 bases, with 12 bases sitting between them. Per germline, CDR1 MNHEY and CDR2 SVGAGI. Here the CDR3 reads CASSYSQRTAQPQHF. CDR3 bases: TGTGCCAGCAGTTACTCCCAGCGAACCGCTCAGCCCCAGCATTTT.

The chain joins TRBV4-2 to TRBJ2-5, with 11 positions matching TRBD2. Per the germline V gene, CDR1 is LGHNA and CDR2 is YNFKEQ. The CDR3 runs 16 residues. Trimming cost V 1 base and J 3 bases; bases outside gene matches: 4. CDR3 residues: CASSQALAGVEETQYF. In nucleotides, the CDR3 is TGTGCCAGCAGCCAAGCACTAGCGGGGGTAGAAGAGACCCAGTACTTC.

This clone was seen only a few times. The gene calls are TRBV11-2 and TRBJ2-2; TRBD1 aligns across 10 bases. The CDR3 is 17 residues long. The trim removed 4 bases at V and 4 bases at J, leaving 9 bases unmatched. Germline CDR1 and CDR2: SGHAT and FQNNGV. The CDR3 DNA sequence: TGTGCCAGCAGCTCAGAACGGAGGACAGGGGGCACCGGGGAGCTGTTTTTT. Protein product: CASSSERRTGGTGELFF.

CDR3 protein: CASSPVPGQGAGGNTIYF. CDR3 nucleotide sequence: TGTGCCAGCTCACCCGTCCCGGGACAGGGGGCTGGTGGAAACACCATATATTTT. The chain is built from TRBV18 and TRBJ1-3; TRBD1 aligns across 12 bases. Germline V CDR1 and CDR2: KGHSH, LQKENI. This CDR3 has 18 residues. The trim removed 3 bases at V and 3 bases at J, leaving 9 bases unmatched.